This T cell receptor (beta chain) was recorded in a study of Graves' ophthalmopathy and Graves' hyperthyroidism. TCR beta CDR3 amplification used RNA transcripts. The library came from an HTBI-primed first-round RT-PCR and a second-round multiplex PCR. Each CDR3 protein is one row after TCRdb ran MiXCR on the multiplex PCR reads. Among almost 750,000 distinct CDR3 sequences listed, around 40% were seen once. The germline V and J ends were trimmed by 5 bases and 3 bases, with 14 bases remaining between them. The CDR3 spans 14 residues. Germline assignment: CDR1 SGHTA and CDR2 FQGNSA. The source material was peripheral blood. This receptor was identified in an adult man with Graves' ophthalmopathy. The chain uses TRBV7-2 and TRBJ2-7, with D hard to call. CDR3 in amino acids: CASSQVAERYEQYF. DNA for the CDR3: TGTGCCAGCAGCCAAGTAGCAGAACGCTACGAGCAGTACTTC.